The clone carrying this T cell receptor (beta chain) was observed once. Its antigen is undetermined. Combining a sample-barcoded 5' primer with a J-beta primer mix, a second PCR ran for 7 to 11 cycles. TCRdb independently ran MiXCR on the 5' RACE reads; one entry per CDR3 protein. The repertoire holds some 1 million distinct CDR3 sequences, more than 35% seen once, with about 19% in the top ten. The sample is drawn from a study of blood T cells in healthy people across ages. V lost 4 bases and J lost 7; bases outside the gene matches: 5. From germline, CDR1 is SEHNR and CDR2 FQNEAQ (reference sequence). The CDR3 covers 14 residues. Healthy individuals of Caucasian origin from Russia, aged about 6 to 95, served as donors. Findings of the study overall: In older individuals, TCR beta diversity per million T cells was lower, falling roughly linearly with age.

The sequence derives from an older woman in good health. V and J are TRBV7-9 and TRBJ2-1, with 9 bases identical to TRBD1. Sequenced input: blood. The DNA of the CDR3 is TGTGCCAGCAGCTCTCGGACAGGGGCGAATGAGCAGTTCTTC. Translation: CASSSRTGANEQFF.